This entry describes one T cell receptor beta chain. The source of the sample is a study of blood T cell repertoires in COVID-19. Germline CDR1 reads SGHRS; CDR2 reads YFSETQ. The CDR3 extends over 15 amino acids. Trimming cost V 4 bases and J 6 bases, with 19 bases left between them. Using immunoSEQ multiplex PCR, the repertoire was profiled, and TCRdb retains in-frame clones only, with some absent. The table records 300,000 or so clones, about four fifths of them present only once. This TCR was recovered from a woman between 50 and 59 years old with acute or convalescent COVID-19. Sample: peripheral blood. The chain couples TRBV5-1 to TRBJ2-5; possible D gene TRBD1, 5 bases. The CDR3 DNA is TGCGCCAGCAGCCCTGGTTTTCAGGGTGGACAGACCCAGTACTTC. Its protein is CASSPGFQGGQTQYF.